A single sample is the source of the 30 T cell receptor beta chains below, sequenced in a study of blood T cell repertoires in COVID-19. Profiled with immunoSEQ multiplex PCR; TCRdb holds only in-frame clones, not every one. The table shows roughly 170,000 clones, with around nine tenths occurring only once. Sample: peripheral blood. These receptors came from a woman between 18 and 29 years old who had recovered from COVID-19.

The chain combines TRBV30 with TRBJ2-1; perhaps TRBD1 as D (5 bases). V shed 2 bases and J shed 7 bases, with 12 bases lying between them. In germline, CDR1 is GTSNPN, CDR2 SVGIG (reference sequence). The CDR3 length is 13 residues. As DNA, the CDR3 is TGTGCCTGGAGTAGGGGATATAGTAATGAGCAGTTCTTC. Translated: CAWSRGYSNEQFF.

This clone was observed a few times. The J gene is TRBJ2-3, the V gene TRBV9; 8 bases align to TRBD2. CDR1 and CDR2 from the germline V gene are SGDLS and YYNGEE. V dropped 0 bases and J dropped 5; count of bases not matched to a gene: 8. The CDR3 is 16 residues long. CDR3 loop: CASSVVPAGAEDTQYF. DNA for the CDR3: TGTGCCAGCAGCGTAGTCCCAGCGGGAGCAGAAGATACGCAGTATTTT. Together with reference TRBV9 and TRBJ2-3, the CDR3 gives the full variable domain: DSGVTQTPKHLITATGQRVTLRCSPRSGDLSVYWYQQSLDQGLQFLIQYYNGEERAKGNILERFSAQQFPDLHSELNLSSLELGDSALYFCASSVVPAGAEDTQYFGPGTRLTVL.

CDR3 nucleotides: TGTGCCAGTAGTATAGATCAGCGGTGGAAGGATGAGCAGTTCTTC. This codes for CASSIDQRWKDEQFF. V gene TRBV19 combines with J gene TRBJ2-1, with D maybe TRBD2 (5 bases). The CDR3 is 15 residues long. Trimming cost V 0 bases and J 8 bases, with 14 bases left between them. The germline V gene encodes CDR1 LNHDA and CDR2 SQIVND (reference sequence).

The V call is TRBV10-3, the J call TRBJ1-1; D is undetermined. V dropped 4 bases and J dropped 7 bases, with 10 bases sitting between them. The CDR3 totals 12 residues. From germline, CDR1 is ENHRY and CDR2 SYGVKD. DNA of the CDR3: TGTGCCATCAGTGTCGCTGGAGTTGAAGCTTTCTTT. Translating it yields CAISVAGVEAFF.

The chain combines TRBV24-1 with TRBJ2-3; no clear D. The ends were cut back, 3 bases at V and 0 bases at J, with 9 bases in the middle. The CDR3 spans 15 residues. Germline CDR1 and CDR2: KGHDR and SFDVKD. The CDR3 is CATSDTYVSTDTQYF. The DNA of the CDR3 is TGTGCCACCAGTGATACATACGTTAGCACAGATACGCAGTATTTT.

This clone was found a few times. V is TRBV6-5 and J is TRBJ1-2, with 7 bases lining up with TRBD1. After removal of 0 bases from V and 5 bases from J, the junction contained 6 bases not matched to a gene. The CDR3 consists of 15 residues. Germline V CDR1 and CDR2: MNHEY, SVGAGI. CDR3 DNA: TGTGCCAGCAGTTACTCGAACAGGGGCCTGTATGGCTACACCTTC. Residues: CASSYSNRGLYGYTF.

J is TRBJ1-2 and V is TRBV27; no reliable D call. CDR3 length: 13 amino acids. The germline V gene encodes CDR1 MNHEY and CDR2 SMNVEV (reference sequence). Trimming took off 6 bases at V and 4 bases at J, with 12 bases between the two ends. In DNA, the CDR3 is TGTGCCAGCAGCCTAGGCGGAGGCTATGGCTACACCTTC. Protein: CASSLGGGYGYTF.

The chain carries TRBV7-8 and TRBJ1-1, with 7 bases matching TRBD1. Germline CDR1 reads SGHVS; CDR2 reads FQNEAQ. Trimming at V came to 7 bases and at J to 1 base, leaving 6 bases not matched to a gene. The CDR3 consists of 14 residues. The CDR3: CASTLNRGNTEAFF. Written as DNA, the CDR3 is TGTGCCAGCACCCTAAACAGGGGGAACACTGAAGCTTTCTTT.

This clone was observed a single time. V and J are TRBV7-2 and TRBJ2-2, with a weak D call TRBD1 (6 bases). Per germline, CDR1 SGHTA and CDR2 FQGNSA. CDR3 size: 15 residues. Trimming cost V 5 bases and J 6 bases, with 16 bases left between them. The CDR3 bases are TGTGCCAGCAGCCCAGGGACACCGTTATCCGGGGAGCTGTTTTTT. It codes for CASSPGTPLSGELFF.

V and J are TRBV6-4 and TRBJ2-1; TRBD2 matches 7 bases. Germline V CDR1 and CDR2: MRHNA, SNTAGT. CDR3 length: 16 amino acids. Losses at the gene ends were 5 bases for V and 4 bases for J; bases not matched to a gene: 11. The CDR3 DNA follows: TGTGCCAGCAGTCCCTCGGGGCTAGCGGATTACAATGAGCAGTTCTTC. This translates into CASSPSGLADYNEQFF.

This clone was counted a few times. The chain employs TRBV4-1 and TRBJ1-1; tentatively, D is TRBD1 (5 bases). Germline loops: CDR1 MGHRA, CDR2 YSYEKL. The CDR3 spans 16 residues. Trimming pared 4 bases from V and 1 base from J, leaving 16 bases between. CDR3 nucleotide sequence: TGCGCCAGCAGCCCCCATGGGGCCACCACGAACACTGAAGCTTTCTTT. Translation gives CASSPHGATTNTEAFF.

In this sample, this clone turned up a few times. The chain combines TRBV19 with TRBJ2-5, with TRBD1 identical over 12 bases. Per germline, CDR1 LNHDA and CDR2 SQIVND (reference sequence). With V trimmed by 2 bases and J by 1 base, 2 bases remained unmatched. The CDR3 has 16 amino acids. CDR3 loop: CASSISGQGAQETQYF. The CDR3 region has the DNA TGTGCCAGTAGTATATCGGGACAGGGGGCCCAAGAGACCCAGTACTTC.

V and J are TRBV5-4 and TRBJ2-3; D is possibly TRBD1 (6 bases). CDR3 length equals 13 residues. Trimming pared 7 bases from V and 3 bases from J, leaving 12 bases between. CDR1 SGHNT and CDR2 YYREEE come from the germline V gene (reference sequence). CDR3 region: CASDRTETDTQYF. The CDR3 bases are TGTGCCAGCGACAGGACAGAGACAGATACGCAGTATTTT. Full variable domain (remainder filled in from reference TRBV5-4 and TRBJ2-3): ETGVTQSPTHLIKTRGQQVTLRCSSQSGHNTVSWYQQALGQGPQFIFQYYREEENGRGNFPPRFSGLQFPNYSSELNVNALELDDSALYLCASDRTETDTQYFGPGTRLTVL.

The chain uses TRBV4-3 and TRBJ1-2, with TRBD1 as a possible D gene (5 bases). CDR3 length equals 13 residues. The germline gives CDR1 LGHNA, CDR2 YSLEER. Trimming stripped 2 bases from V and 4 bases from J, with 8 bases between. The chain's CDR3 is CASSQLGAYGYTF. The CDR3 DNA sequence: TGCGCCAGCAGCCAACTAGGGGCCTATGGCTACACCTTC.

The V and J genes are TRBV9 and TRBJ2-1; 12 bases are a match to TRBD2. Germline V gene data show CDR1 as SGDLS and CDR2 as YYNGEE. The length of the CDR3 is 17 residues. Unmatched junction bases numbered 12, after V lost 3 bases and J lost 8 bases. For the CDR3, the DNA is TGTGCCAGCAGCGCATTGACTAGCGGGGGCCCCCTGGATGAGCAGTTCTTC. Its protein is CASSALTSGGPLDEQFF. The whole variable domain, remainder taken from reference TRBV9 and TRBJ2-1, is DSGVTQTPKHLITATGQRVTLRCSPRSGDLSVYWYQQSLDQGLQFLIQYYNGEERAKGNILERFSAQQFPDLHSELNLSSLELGDSALYFCASSALTSGGPLDEQFFGPGTRLTVL.

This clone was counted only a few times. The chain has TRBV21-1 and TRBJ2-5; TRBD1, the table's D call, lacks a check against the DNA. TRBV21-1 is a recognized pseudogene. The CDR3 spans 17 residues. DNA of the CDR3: TGTGCCAGCAGCAAAGCCAGACCGGGACAGGGCCAAGAGACCCAGTACTTC. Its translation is CASSKARPGQGQETQYF.

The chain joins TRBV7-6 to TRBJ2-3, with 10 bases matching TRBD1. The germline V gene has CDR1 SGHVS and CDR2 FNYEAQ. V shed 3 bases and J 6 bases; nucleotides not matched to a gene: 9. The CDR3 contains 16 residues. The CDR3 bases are TGTGCCAGCAGCTTGGGGGACAGGGGTGCGCTGGATACGCAGTATTTT. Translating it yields CASSLGDRGALDTQYF.

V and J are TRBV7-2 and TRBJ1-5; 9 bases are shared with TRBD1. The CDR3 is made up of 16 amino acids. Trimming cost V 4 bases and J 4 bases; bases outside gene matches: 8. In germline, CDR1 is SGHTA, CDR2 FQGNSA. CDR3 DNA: TGTGCCAGCAGCTGGGGGGACAGGGTAAGAAATCAGCCCCAGCATTTT. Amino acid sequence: CASSWGDRVRNQPQHF.

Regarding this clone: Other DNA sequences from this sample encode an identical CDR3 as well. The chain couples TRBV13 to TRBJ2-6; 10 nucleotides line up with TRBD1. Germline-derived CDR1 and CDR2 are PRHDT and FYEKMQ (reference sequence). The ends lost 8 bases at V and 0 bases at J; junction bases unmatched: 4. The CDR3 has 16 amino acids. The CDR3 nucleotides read TGTGCCAGCTTCAGGACAGGGGGCTCTGGGGCCAACGTCCTGACTTTC. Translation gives CASFRTGGSGANVLTF.

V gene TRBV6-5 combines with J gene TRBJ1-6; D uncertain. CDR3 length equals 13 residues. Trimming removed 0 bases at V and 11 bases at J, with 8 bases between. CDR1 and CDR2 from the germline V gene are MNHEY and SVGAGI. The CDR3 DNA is TGTGCCAGCAGTTACTCGCAGGATGCACCCCTCCACTTT. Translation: CASSYSQDAPLHF.

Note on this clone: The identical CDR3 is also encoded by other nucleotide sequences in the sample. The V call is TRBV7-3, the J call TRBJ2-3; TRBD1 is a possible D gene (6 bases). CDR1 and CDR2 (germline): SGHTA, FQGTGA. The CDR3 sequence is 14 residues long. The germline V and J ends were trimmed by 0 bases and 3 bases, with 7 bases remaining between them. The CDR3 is CASSLTGGTDTQYF. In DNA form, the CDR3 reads TGTGCCAGCAGCTTAACAGGGGGTACAGATACGCAGTATTTT.

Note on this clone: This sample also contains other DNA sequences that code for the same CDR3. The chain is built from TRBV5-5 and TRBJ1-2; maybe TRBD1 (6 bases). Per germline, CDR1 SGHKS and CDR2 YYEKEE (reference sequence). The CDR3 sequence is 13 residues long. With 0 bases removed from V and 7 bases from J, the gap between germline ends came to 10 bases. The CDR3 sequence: CASSLEGVSGYTF. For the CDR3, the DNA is TGTGCCAGCAGCTTGGAGGGGGTCTCTGGCTACACCTTC. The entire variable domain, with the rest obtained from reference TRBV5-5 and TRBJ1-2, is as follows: DAGVTQSPTHLIKTRGQQVTLRCSPISGHKSVSWYQQVLGQGPQFIFQYYEKEERGRGNFPDRFSARQFPNYSSELNVNALLLGDSALYLCASSLEGVSGYTFGSGTRLTVV.

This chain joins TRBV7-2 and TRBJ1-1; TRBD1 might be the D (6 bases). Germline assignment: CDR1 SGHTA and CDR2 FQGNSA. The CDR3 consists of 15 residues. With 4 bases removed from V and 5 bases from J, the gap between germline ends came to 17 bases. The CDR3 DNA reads TGTGCCAGCAGCTCCACAGGGAGTATGGGTACTGAAGCTTTCTTT. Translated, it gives CASSSTGSMGTEAFF.

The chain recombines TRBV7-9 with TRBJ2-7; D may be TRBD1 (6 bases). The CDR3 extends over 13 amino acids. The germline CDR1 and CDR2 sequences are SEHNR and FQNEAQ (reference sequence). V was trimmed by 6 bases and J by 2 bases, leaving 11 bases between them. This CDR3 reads CASRAWDTYEQYF. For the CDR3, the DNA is TGTGCCAGCAGGGCCTGGGACACCTACGAGCAGTACTTC.

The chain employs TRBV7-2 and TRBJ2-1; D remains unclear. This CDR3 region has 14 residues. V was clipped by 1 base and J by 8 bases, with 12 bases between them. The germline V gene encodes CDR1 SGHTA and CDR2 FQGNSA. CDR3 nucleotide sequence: TGTGCCAGCAGCTTAGGAATCGCCAGCGATGAGCAGTTCTTC. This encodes CASSLGIASDEQFF. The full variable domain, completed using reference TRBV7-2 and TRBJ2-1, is GAGVSQSPSNKVTEKGKDVELRCDPISGHTALYWYRQSLGQGLEFLIYFQGNSAPDKSGLPSDRFSAERTGGSVSTLTIQRTQQEDSAVYLCASSLGIASDEQFFGPGTRLTVL.

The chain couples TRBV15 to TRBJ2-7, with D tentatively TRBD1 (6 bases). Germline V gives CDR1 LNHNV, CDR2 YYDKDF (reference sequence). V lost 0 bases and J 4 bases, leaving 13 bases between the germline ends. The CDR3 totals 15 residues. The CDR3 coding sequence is TGTGCCACCAGCAGAGATCTCGGCAGGGGTTACGAGCAGTACGTC. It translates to CATSRDLGRGYEQYV.

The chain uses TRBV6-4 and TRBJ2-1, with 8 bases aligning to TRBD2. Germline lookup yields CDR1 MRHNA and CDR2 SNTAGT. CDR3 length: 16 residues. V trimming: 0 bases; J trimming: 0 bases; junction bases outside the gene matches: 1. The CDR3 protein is CASSDSTSDSYNEQFF. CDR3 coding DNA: TGTGCCAGCAGTGACTCGACTAGCGACTCCTACAATGAGCAGTTCTTC.

CDR3 loop: CASSNGGLAPEQYV. The CDR3 coding sequence is TGTGCCAGCAGCAATGGCGGACTAGCCCCCGAGCAGTACGTC. V and J are TRBV5-4 and TRBJ2-7; 8 bases map to TRBD2. Per germline, CDR1 SGHNT and CDR2 YYREEE (reference sequence). The CDR3 contains 14 residues. Losses at the gene ends were 4 bases for V and 6 bases for J; bases not matched to a gene: 9.

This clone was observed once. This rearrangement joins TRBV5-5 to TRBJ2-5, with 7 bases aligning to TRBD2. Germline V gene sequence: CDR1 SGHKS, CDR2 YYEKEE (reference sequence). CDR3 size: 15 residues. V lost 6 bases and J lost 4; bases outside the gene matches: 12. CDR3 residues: CASTETFWGGETQYF. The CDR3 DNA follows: TGTGCCAGCACCGAAACTTTCTGGGGGGGAGAGACCCAGTACTTC.

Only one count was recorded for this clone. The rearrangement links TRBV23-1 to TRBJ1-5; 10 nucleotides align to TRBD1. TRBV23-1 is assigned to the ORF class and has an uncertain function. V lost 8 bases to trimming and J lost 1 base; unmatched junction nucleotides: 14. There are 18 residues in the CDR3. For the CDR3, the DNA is TGCGCCAGCCAATGGACAGGGGGAAACTGGGGCAGCAATCAGCCCCAGCATTTT. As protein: CASQWTGGNWGSNQPQHF.